This passage covers 28 T cell receptor beta chains from one sample sequenced in a study of cytomegalovirus exposure and HLA in healthy donors. The PCR ran on 60 Vbeta and 13 Jbeta primers. Here immunoSEQ multiplex PCR was the method, and the copy in TCRdb shows in-frame clones only, minus some. The table has 150,000 to 250,000 clones, roughly 85% seen once. The specimen was PBMCs. These receptors were taken from a woman aged 45-65 years in good health and CMV-seronegative.

This rearrangement joins TRBV7-9 to TRBJ1-2, with D possibly TRBD1 on 6 matching bases. With 4 bases removed from V and 4 bases from J, the gap between germline ends came to 10 bases. The germline V gene encodes CDR1 SEHNR and CDR2 FQNEAQ (reference sequence). This CDR3 is built from 13 residues. The CDR3 protein is CASSSGAGYGYTF. CDR3 DNA: TGTGCCAGCAGCTCAGGGGCAGGCTATGGCTACACCTTC.

The chain employs TRBV5-1 and TRBJ2-2; TRBD1 is a possible D gene (6 bases). CDR1 is SGHRS, CDR2 YFSETQ, per germline. V lost 0 bases to trimming and J lost 5 bases, with 11 bases between them. The CDR3 is 15 residues long. The CDR3 region is CASSLDPGDTGELFF. CDR3 bases: TGCGCCAGCAGCTTGGACCCAGGGGATACCGGGGAGCTGTTTTTT.

The genes are TRBV15 and TRBJ2-3, with 13 bases fitting TRBD2. Germline CDR1 reads LNHNV; CDR2 reads YYDKDF (reference sequence). V dropped 5 bases and J dropped 4; count of bases not matched to a gene: 9. The CDR3 has 17 residues. DNA of the CDR3: TGTGCCACCAGCGGAGCGTTCGGACTAGCGGGAGCAGATACGCAGTATTTT. Residues: CATSGAFGLAGADTQYF.

This chain connects TRBV7-2 to TRBJ2-5; D gene uncertain. The V gene lost 5 bases and the J gene lost 2 bases, with 15 bases spanning the gap. CDR3 length: 15 residues. CDR1 and CDR2 (germline): SGHTA, FQGNSA. The DNA for the CDR3 is TGTGCCAGCAGCCCGCATGGTAGCATACAAGAGACCCAGTACTTC. It yields the protein CASSPHGSIQETQYF.

J is TRBJ1-1 and V is TRBV6-1, with TRBD1 matching 7 bases. CDR1 is MNHNS, CDR2 SASEGT, per germline. The CDR3 spans 14 residues. The junction had 6 bases not matched to a gene; V was cut back by 6 bases and J by 2 bases. CDR3 sequence (DNA): TGTGCCAGCAGGAGACAGGGCTATAACACTGAAGCTTTCTTT. Translation gives CASRRQGYNTEAFF.

There are a few counts of this clone. The chain is built from TRBV7-2 and TRBJ1-3; 8 bases are shared with TRBD1. Germline CDR1 and CDR2: SGHTA and FQGNSA. The V and J ends lost 5 bases and 0 bases, in that order; junction bases with no gene match: 6. This CDR3 is 16 amino acids long. The DNA for the CDR3 is TGTGCCAGCAGCGTGGGACAGGCGCACTCTGGAAACACCATATATTTT. Translation: CASSVGQAHSGNTIYF.

V gene TRBV6-4 combines with J gene TRBJ2-7; 9 bases fit TRBD2. The CDR3 has 14 amino acids. CDR1 and CDR2 (germline): MRHNA, SNTAGT. Trimming at V came to 5 bases and at J to 6 bases, leaving 8 bases not matched to a gene. CDR3 sequence reads: CASSLLAGSSEQYF. The CDR3, as DNA: TGTGCCAGCAGTCTCCTAGCGGGATCTAGCGAGCAGTACTTC.

This rearrangement joins TRBV7-9 to TRBJ2-7; 7 nucleotides match TRBD2. V lost 5 bases and J lost 5; bases outside the gene matches: 15. The CDR3 totals 16 residues. Germline CDR1 reads SEHNR; CDR2 reads FQNEAQ (reference sequence). The CDR3 coding sequence is TGTGCCAGCAGCGGAGGGGTAGGCGGGAGTAAAAACGAGCAGTACTTC. This codes for CASSGGVGGSKNEQYF.

V gene TRBV28 combines with J gene TRBJ1-2; D may be TRBD1 (6 bases). The CDR3 has 13 amino acids. CDR1 and CDR2 (germline): MDHEN, SYDVKM. V was trimmed by 7 bases and J by 12 bases, leaving 21 bases between them. CDR3 sequence (DNA): TGTGCCAGCACCTTGGGGACAACCCCTCCAGACACCTTC. Translating it yields CASTLGTTPPDTF.

This clone was counted only a few times. The chain carries TRBV5-4 and TRBJ2-5, with 8 bases identical to TRBD2. TRBJ2-7 matches the DNA end more closely, so the J call is doubtful. Germline lookup yields CDR1 SGHNT and CDR2 YYREEE (reference sequence). The CDR3 contains 13 residues. DNA of the CDR3: TGTGCCAGCAGCTCCGCTCGGGGGGGCGAGCAGTACTTC. Protein: CASSSARGGEQYF.

V is TRBV25-1 and J is TRBJ1-2, with 9 bases identical to TRBD1. V lost 4 bases, J lost 9 bases, and 9 bases stayed unmatched. The CDR3 loop spans 14 amino acids. CDR1 is MGHDK, CDR2 SYGVNS, per germline. The CDR3 sequence: CASSVSHGQGRYTF. The CDR3 DNA follows: TGTGCCAGCAGTGTAAGTCACGGACAGGGGCGCTACACCTTC.

The chain employs TRBV7-3 and TRBJ2-3; tentative D call: TRBD1 (6 bases). Trimming shortened V by 5 bases and J by 6 bases, and 12 bases separated the two germline ends. The CDR3 contains 13 residues. Per the germline V gene, CDR1 is SGHTA and CDR2 is FQGTGA. CDR3 amino acids: CASSPTGSDTQYF. The CDR3 coding sequence is TGTGCCAGCAGCCCTACAGGGTCGGATACGCAGTATTTT.

The chain combines TRBV19 with TRBJ2-2; 7 nucleotides align to TRBD1. This CDR3 comprises 13 residues. Germline values: CDR1 LNHDA, CDR2 SQIVND (reference sequence). With 10 bases clipped from V and 2 bases from J, the junction kept 4 bases outside the gene matches. CDR3 sequence reads: CATNRGNTGELFF. CDR3 nucleotide sequence: TGTGCCACTAACAGGGGCAACACCGGGGAGCTGTTTTTT.

The table lists this clone with a few counts. The CDR3 DNA sequence: TGTGCCAGCAGTAAAGGACAGGGGGGTCTTACGCAGTATTTT. It yields the protein CASSKGQGGLTQYF. The chain recombines TRBV27 with TRBJ2-3; 10 bases line up with TRBD1. The V segment lost 5 bases and the J segment 8 bases; nucleotides outside the gene matches: 7. CDR1 is MNHEY and CDR2 is SMNVEV in the germline V gene (reference sequence). This CDR3 has 14 amino acids.

Of note for this clone: Other DNA sequences in the same sample also yield this CDR3. The chain uses TRBV7-9 and TRBJ1-1; a possible D gene is TRBD1 (5 bases). The CDR3 loop spans 14 amino acids. The germline V gene encodes CDR1 SEHNR and CDR2 FQNEAQ (reference sequence). The germline V and J ends were trimmed by 1 base and 1 base, with 7 bases remaining between them. The CDR3 spells CASSLGDRNTEAFF. CDR3 coding DNA: TGTGCCAGCAGCTTAGGAGACAGGAACACTGAAGCTTTCTTT. The full variable domain, in which reference TRBV7-9 and TRBJ1-1 provide the parts outside the CDR3, is DTGVSQNPRHKITKRGQNVTFRCDPISEHNRLYWYRQTLGQGPEFLTYFQNEAQLEKSRLLSDRFSAERPKGSFSTLEIQRTEQGDSAMYLCASSLGDRNTEAFFGQGTRLTVV.

The chain uses TRBV7-9 and TRBJ2-7, with 10 bases matching TRBD2. Germline values: CDR1 SEHNR, CDR2 FQNEAQ (reference sequence). Germline trimming cut 5 bases from V and 4 bases from J; bases unmatched to any gene: 5. This CDR3 region has 14 residues. CDR3 amino acids: CASSRASGRYEQYF. The DNA of the CDR3 is TGTGCCAGCAGCCGTGCTAGCGGGAGATACGAGCAGTACTTC. The full variable domain, rest sourced from reference TRBV7-9 and TRBJ2-7, is DTGVSQNPRHKITKRGQNVTFRCDPISEHNRLYWYRQTLGQGPEFLTYFQNEAQLEKSRLLSDRFSAERPKGSFSTLEIQRTEQGDSAMYLCASSRASGRYEQYFGPGTRLTVT.

This rearrangement joins TRBV5-1 to TRBJ1-1, with D maybe TRBD1 (5 bases). Looked up from germline, CDR1 is SGHRS and CDR2 is YFSETQ. Deletions cut 8 bases from V and 1 base from J, with 15 bases between. The CDR3 runs to 14 residues. The CDR3 region has the DNA TGCGCCAGTGTAAACAGGCCGGGGAACACTGAAGCTTTCTTT. It codes for CASVNRPGNTEAFF.

V gene TRBV13 combines with J gene TRBJ2-1; 14 positions agree with TRBD2. The CDR3 consists of 15 residues. Germline CDR1 and CDR2: PRHDT and FYEKMQ (reference sequence). Trimming took 4 bases from V and 7 from J; bases not matched to a gene: 3. This chain's CDR3 is CASSSGLAGVNEQFF. The CDR3 DNA is TGTGCCAGCAGCTCGGGACTAGCGGGAGTTAATGAGCAGTTCTTC.

The genes are TRBV28 and TRBJ2-7; TRBD2 is a possible D gene (6 bases). Per germline, CDR1 MDHEN and CDR2 SYDVKM. The CDR3 is made up of 15 amino acids. The ends were cut back, 4 bases at V and 0 bases at J, with 13 bases in the middle. CDR3 sequence: CASSSPAGGSYEQYF. DNA for the CDR3: TGTGCCAGCAGTTCCCCGGCCGGGGGCTCCTACGAGCAGTACTTC.

With respect to this clone: This CDR3 is also generated by other DNA sequences in the sample. This sequence joins TRBV5-1 and TRBJ2-5; 7 positions match TRBD1. CDR3 size: 14 residues. After removal of 4 bases from V and 4 bases from J, the junction contained 7 bases not matched to a gene. Germline CDR1 is SGHRS and CDR2 is YFSETQ. The CDR3 DNA reads TGCGCCAGCAGCCCAACAGGGGCTGGAGAGACCCAGTACTTC. Its protein is CASSPTGAGETQYF.

The chain uses TRBV5-4 and TRBJ1-5; no firm D call. The CDR3 runs 14 residues. Germline values: CDR1 SGHNT, CDR2 YYREEE (reference sequence). Trimming took 1 base from V and 7 from J, leaving 12 bases between them. The CDR3 DNA reads as TGTGCCAGCAGCTTGCCGGGGTCGGGACAGCCCCAGCATTTT. Amino acid sequence: CASSLPGSGQPQHF.

The genes are TRBV28 and TRBJ2-3; 9 positions match TRBD2. Germline lookup yields CDR1 MDHEN and CDR2 SYDVKM. The J segment lost 2 bases and the V segment lost 5 bases, leaving 8 bases of the junction unmatched. There are 16 residues in the CDR3. CDR3 DNA sequence: TGTGCCAGCAGTGAATCGACTAGCGGAAACACAGATACGCAGTATTTT. As protein: CASSESTSGNTDTQYF.

The V and J genes are TRBV7-2 and TRBJ2-3, with TRBD2 identical over 7 bases. Germline values: CDR1 SGHTA, CDR2 FQGNSA. The ends lost 1 base at V and 5 bases at J; junction bases unmatched: 9. This CDR3 spans 16 amino acids. The CDR3 DNA is TGTGCCAGCAGCTTAGGCGGGGGAGCCGGGGGAGATACGCAGTATTTT. Protein: CASSLGGGAGGDTQYF.

The chain links TRBV9 to TRBJ2-5, with D uncertain. V lost 4 bases, J lost 5 bases, and 12 bases lay in between. CDR1 and CDR2 (germline): SGDLS, YYNGEE. This CDR3 contains 13 residues. Here the CDR3 reads CASSFPNEETQYF. Here the CDR3 DNA reads TGTGCCAGCAGCTTCCCTAATGAGGAGACCCAGTACTTC.

The table lists this clone with a count of one. The chain recombines TRBV10-2 with TRBJ2-1, with 7 bases lining up with TRBD2. Germline loops: CDR1 WSHSY, CDR2 SAAADI. Germline trimming cut 8 bases from V and 7 bases from J; bases unmatched to any gene: 14. The CDR3 is 15 residues long. The CDR3: CASRKDSGIRNEQFF. In nucleotides, the CDR3 is TGCGCCAGCCGTAAAGACAGCGGGATAAGAAATGAGCAGTTCTTC.

This clone was seen just once. The chain has TRBV27 and TRBJ2-7; D is undetermined. This CDR3 has 13 residues. The germline V gene encodes CDR1 MNHEY and CDR2 SMNVEV (reference sequence). V lost 5 bases to trimming and J lost 3 bases, with 11 bases between them. The CDR3 reads CASSPGQDYEQYF. Written as DNA, the CDR3 is TGTGCCAGCAGTCCTGGCCAGGACTACGAGCAGTACTTC.

This sequence joins TRBV7-9 and TRBJ2-2; the match to TRBD2 covers 8 bases. This CDR3 contains 16 residues. Germline V lookup: CDR1 SEHNR, CDR2 FQNEAQ (reference sequence). Trimming took 10 bases from V and 4 from J; bases not matched to a gene: 14. CDR3 sequence reads: CATRGSGSFTTGELFF. The CDR3 DNA is TGTGCCACTCGAGGCAGCGGGAGCTTTACCACCGGGGAGCTGTTTTTT.

The sample holds a few counts of this clone. This chain uses TRBV6-1 with TRBJ2-3; 10 bases are a match to TRBD1. V was clipped by 6 bases and J by 3 bases; unmatched bases: 3. CDR3 length equals 14 residues. The germline V gene has CDR1 MNHNS and CDR2 SASEGT. The CDR3 coding sequence is TGTGCCAGCAGAGGGACAGGGGAGACAGATACGCAGTATTTT. Translated: CASRGTGETDTQYF.